These T cell receptor beta chains were read from a single sample in a study of blood T cell repertoires in COVID-19. Sequencing was performed with immunoSEQ multiplex PCR; in TCRdb, only in-frame clones are kept and a portion is missing. This sample has under 300,000 clones, with about 80% found just once. Sequencing used peripheral blood. The receptors come from a woman aged 80 or older with active or convalescent COVID-19. CDR3s include the opening cysteine and the closing phenylalanine or tryptophan. D genes are given only for firm matches. Clone size is stated in some rows and not others, as once, few, many or a class when expanded.

>TRBD1|TRBJ2-5|.|TRBV10-1
CASSVDRGPEETQYF
TGCGCCAGCAGTGTGGACAGGGGCCCTGAAGAGACCCAGTACTTC
>TRBD1|TRBJ1-6|.|TRBV18
CASSPQGQGVNSPLHF
TGTGCCAGCTCACCACAGGGACAGGGGGTAAACTCACCCCTCCACTTT
>TRBD1|TRBJ2-1|.|TRBV2
CASSARQGAGNEQFF
TGTGCCAGCAGTGCACGACAGGGGGCGGGGAATGAGCAGTTCTTC
>.|TRBJ1-5|.|TRBV21-1
CASSKTSTGGNFRGNQPQHF
TGTGCCAGCAGCAAAACGTCGACAGGGGGGAATTTTAGGGGCAATCAGCCCCAGCATTTT
>TRBD2|TRBJ2-3|.|TRBV18
CASSPVEASGGTDTQYF
TGTGCCAGCTCACCGGTAGAGGCTAGCGGGGGCACAGATACGCAGTATTTT
>TRBD1|TRBJ1-2|.|TRBV12-3/TRBV12-4
CASRIQGARGYTF
TGTGCCAGCAGAATACAGGGGGCTAGGGGCTACACCTTC
>TRBD1|TRBJ1-1|.|TRBV5-5
CASSTDRVYTEAFF
TGTGCCAGCAGCACTGACAGGGTTTACACTGAAGCTTTCTTT
>TRBD2|TRBJ2-7|.|TRBV7-2
CASSLLQRGNEQYF
TGTGCCAGCAGCTTATTGCAGCGGGGTAACGAGCAGTACTTC
>TRBD1|TRBJ1-5|few|TRBV19
CASSIGIRDRGKPQHF
TGTGCCAGTAGTATAGGGATCCGGGACAGGGGAAAGCCCCAGCATTTT
>TRBD1|TRBJ1-6|.|TRBV2
CASSGGGIINSPLHF
TGTGCCAGCAGTGGAGGGGGCATTATTAATTCACCCCTCCACTTT
>.|TRBJ1-1|few|TRBV4-1
CASSQDLEGLRAFF
TGCGCCAGCAGCCAAGATCTGGAGGGGCTAAGGGCTTTCTTT
>.|TRBJ1-1|.|TRBV3-1/TRBV3-2
CASSHPGEGTEAFF
TGTGCCAGCAGCCACCCAGGGGAGGGCACTGAAGCTTTCTTT
>TRBD1|TRBJ1-4|.|TRBV2
CASSEGQKKLFF
TGTGCCAGCAGCGAGGGACAGAAGAAACTGTTTTTT
>TRBD1|TRBJ2-1|.|TRBV6-2/TRBV6-3
CASSYSTSGQGNEQFF
TGTGCCAGCAGTTACTCGACCTCCGGACAGGGGAATGAGCAGTTCTTC
>.|TRBJ1-4|.|TRBV29-1
CSAARGFGEKLFF
TGCAGCGCTGCCAGGGGATTCGGTGAAAAACTGTTTTTT
>TRBD2|TRBJ2-2|.|TRBV11-2
CASSRLAGNTGELFF
TGTGCCAGCAGCCGACTAGCGGGAAACACCGGGGAGCTGTTTTTT
>.|TRBJ1-4|.|TRBV19
CASSMVTANEKLFF
TGTGCCAGTAGTATGGTAACGGCTAATGAAAAACTGTTTTTT
>.|TRBJ2-1|.|TRBV3-1/TRBV3-2
CASSRYLTGEQFF
TGTGCCAGCAGCAGATATCTAACGGGTGAGCAGTTCTTC
>TRBD1|TRBJ1-1|.|TRBV19
CASSNRGRRVNTEAFF
TGTGCCAGTAGTAACAGGGGGCGTCGGGTGAACACTGAAGCTTTCTTT
>TRBD2|TRBJ2-3|.|TRBV5-1
CASSLRLAGREDTQYF
TGCGCCAGCAGCTTGCGCCTAGCGGGAAGGGAGGATACGCAGTATTTT
>TRBD1|TRBJ1-2|.|TRBV27
CASSLKGQEVNYGYTF
TGTGCCAGCAGTTTAAAGGGACAGGAGGTTAACTATGGCTACACCTTC
>TRBD2|TRBJ2-7|few|TRBV6-5
CASRAAGGHYEQYF
TGTGCCAGCAGGGCCGCGGGAGGTCACTACGAGCAGTACTTC
>.|TRBJ1-1|.|TRBV25-1
CASSRGGTEAFF
TGTGCCAGCAGCCGAGGGGGTACTGAAGCTTTCTTT
>TRBD2|TRBJ2-2|.|TRBV9
CASSVLAGGSTGELFF
TGTGCCAGCAGCGTTCTAGCGGGGGGCTCTACCGGGGAGCTGTTTTTT
>.|TRBJ1-4|.|TRBV3-1/TRBV3-2
CASSQLGGAREKLFF
TGTGCCAGCAGCCAATTAGGGGGGGCTCGTGAAAAACTGTTTTTT
>.|TRBJ1-1|.|TRBV10-3
CAIVGGRGNTEAFF
TGTGCCATCGTGGGGGGGCGAGGAAACACTGAAGCTTTCTTT
>TRBD2|TRBJ2-3|.|TRBV4-1
CASSQGLAGGEDTQYF
TGCGCCAGCAGCCAGGGACTAGCGGGAGGCGAAGATACGCAGTATTTT
>TRBD2|TRBJ2-7|.|TRBV5-4
CASSPRGRGGYEQYF
TGTGCCAGCAGCCCCCGGGGGCGGGGGGGGTACGAGCAGTACTTC
>.|TRBJ2-6|.|TRBV6-6
CASSRAQVSSAGANVLTF
TGTGCCAGCAGTCGGGCACAGGTCAGTTCGGCTGGGGCCAACGTCCTGACTTTC
>.|TRBJ1-3|.|TRBV19
CASSIAGIGNTIYF
TGTGCCAGTAGTATCGCGGGAATTGGAAACACCATATATTTT
>.|TRBJ1-6|once|TRBV30
CAWTPVPRSPLHF
TGTGCCTGGACCCCGGTCCCCAGGTCACCCCTCCACTTT
>.|TRBJ1-2|once|TRBV2
CASTQQTSNYGYTF
TGTGCCAGCACGCAACAGACCTCTAACTATGGCTACACCTTC
>.|TRBJ1-4|.|TRBV3-1/TRBV3-2
CASSQFRGFVEKLFF
TGTGCCAGCAGCCAATTTAGGGGGTTTGTTGAAAAACTGTTTTTT
>TRBD2|TRBJ2-2|few|TRBV19
CASSRLGTNVGGELFF
TGTGCCAGTAGTAGACTCGGGACTAACGTTGGCGGGGAGCTGTTTTTT
>TRBD2|TRBJ2-5|.|TRBV6-2/TRBV6-3
CASSPRLATTQETQYF
TGTGCCAGCAGTCCGAGACTAGCGACTACACAAGAGACCCAGTACTTC
>TRBD1|TRBJ1-5|.|TRBV2
CASGGQGLPNQPQHF
TGTGCCAGCGGTGGACAGGGCCTTCCGAATCAGCCCCAGCATTTT
>.|TRBJ1-2|few|TRBV5-4
CASSPLAGDTNYGYTF
TGTGCCAGCAGCCCCTTGGCAGGGGATACTAACTATGGCTACACCTTC
>.|TRBJ1-5|.|TRBV5-1
CASSLAGGEGQPQHF
TGCGCCAGCAGCTTGGCAGGAGGGGAGGGCCAGCCCCAGCATTTT
>.|TRBJ2-5|.|TRBV7-8
CASSLNVRETQYF
TGTGCCAGCAGCTTAAACGTCCGGGAGACCCAGTACTTC
>TRBD2|TRBJ2-5|.|TRBV5-1
CASSPGGGRALETQYF
TGCGCCAGCAGCCCAGGTGGCGGGAGGGCCCTAGAGACCCAGTACTTC
>.|TRBJ2-4|.|TRBV20-1
CSAGARSGQYF
TGCAGTGCTGGGGCCCGGTCTGGACAGTACTTC
>.|TRBJ1-2|.|TRBV30
CAWNQGLTYGYTF
TGTGCCTGGAACCAGGGCCTTACCTATGGCTACACCTTC
>TRBD1|TRBJ1-1|.|TRBV6-1
CASSDLGTVNTEAFF
TGTGCCAGCAGTGACCTTGGGACAGTGAACACTGAAGCTTTCTTT
>.|TRBJ1-5|.|TRBV27
CASSLSQGPQPQHF
TGTGCCAGCAGTTTATCTCAGGGGCCTCAGCCCCAGCATTTT
>.|TRBJ1-5|.|TRBV19
CASTQGGTERNQPQHF
TGTGCCAGTACCCAGGGAGGAACAGAACGGAATCAGCCCCAGCATTTT
>.|TRBJ1-3|.|TRBV27
CATDGLNSGNTIYF
TGTGCCACCGACGGACTGAATTCTGGAAACACCATATATTTT
>.|TRBJ2-3|once|TRBV28
CASSSVLDTQYF
TGTGCCAGCAGTTCGGTCTTAGATACGCAGTATTTT
>TRBD1|TRBJ1-2|.|TRBV28
CASKRQGATGYTF
TGTGCCAGCAAGAGACAGGGGGCTACAGGCTACACCTTC
>TRBD2|TRBJ2-1|.|TRBV9
CASSVGGSGSGPYNEQFF
TGTGCCAGCAGCGTAGGCGGAAGCGGGAGTGGCCCCTACAATGAGCAGTTCTTC
>TRBD1|TRBJ1-2|.|TRBV28
CASTVGTGSGGYTF
TGTGCCAGCACCGTAGGGACAGGATCTGGTGGCTACACCTTC
>TRBD1|TRBJ1-4|once|TRBV28
CASVPGQGANEKLFF
TGTGCCAGCGTCCCGGGACAGGGGGCTAATGAAAAACTGTTTTTT
>TRBD1|TRBJ1-2|.|TRBV27
CASSWTGIGGYTF
TGTGCCAGCAGCTGGACAGGGATAGGTGGCTACACCTTC
>TRBD1|TRBJ1-1|.|TRBV7-2
CASSLAGTGNTEAFF
TGTGCCAGCAGCTTAGCCGGGACAGGGAACACTGAAGCTTTCTTT
>TRBD1|TRBJ2-2|once|TRBV24-1
CARNYRDRGNTGELFF
TGTGCCAGAAATTACCGGGACAGGGGCAACACCGGGGAGCTGTTTTTT
>.|TRBJ1-5|.|TRBV11-2
CASSLEGGGGQPQHF
TGTGCCAGCAGCTTAGAGGGGGGGGGAGGACAGCCCCAGCATTTT
>.|TRBJ2-2|.|TRBV7-2
CASSPQQTTATTGELFF
TGTGCCAGCAGCCCACAACAGACGACAGCCACCACCGGGGAGCTGTTTTTT
>TRBD1|TRBJ1-2|.|TRBV28
CASSSPRDRGKGYTF
TGTGCCAGCAGTTCGCCCCGGGACAGGGGGAAGGGCTACACCTTC
>TRBD2|TRBJ2-3|.|TRBV3-1/TRBV3-2
CASSPYRTSGGADTQYF
TGTGCCAGCAGCCCATACCGGACTAGCGGGGGCGCAGATACGCAGTATTTT